Below, 7 T cell receptor beta chains from the same sample are listed, as sequenced in a study of blood T cell repertoires in COVID-19. Sequencing was performed with immunoSEQ multiplex PCR; in TCRdb, only in-frame clones are kept and a portion is missing. The top ten clones hold roughly a fifth of a sample with more than 95,000 clones, approximately 76% of them seen once. The sequenced sample was peripheral blood. Receptors were obtained from a woman aged 70-85 years with acute or convalescent COVID-19.

This clone appeared a few times. The J gene is TRBJ1-1, the V gene TRBV4-3; D call uncertain. CDR1 and CDR2 from the germline V gene are LGHNA and YSLEER. The V and J ends lost 7 bases and 4 bases respectively, with 16 bases between them. This CDR3 spans 14 amino acids. The CDR3 region is CASKLSGSGTEAFF. DNA for the CDR3: TGCGCCAGCAAGCTCTCGGGGTCGGGCACTGAAGCTTTCTTT.

The gene calls are TRBV28 and TRBJ1-4; the D gene is possibly TRBD1 (5 bases). The CDR3 is 14 residues long. Germline-derived CDR1 and CDR2 are MDHEN and SYDVKM. V lost 7 bases, J lost 10 bases, and 19 bases lay in between. The CDR3 reads CASTGGAGRVKLFF. The CDR3 bases are TGTGCCAGCACCGGGGGTGCAGGGAGAGTAAAACTGTTTTTT.

This chain uses TRBV5-4 with TRBJ2-5; D perhaps matches TRBD2 (6 bases). Deletions cut 6 bases from V and 2 bases from J, with 14 bases between. The CDR3 contains 14 residues. Germline-derived CDR1 and CDR2 are SGHNT and YYREEE (reference sequence). The CDR3 region is CASTSEEGQETQYF. DNA of the CDR3: TGTGCCAGCACCTCTGAGGAGGGACAAGAGACCCAGTACTTC.

This chain links TRBV29-1 with TRBJ2-1; D may correspond to TRBD1 or TRBD2 (6 bases each). With 7 bases removed from V and 3 bases from J, the gap between germline ends came to 10 bases. Germline V gives CDR1 SQVTM, CDR2 ANQGSEA. CDR3 length: 12 residues. CDR3 DNA: TGCAGCGGGGGGGACAACTACAATGAGCAGTTCTTC. It encodes CSGGDNYNEQFF.

The J gene is TRBJ1-4, the V gene TRBV28, with D unresolved. Germline assignment: CDR1 MDHEN and CDR2 SYDVKM. Trimming took 8 bases from V and 12 from J, leaving 13 bases between them. The CDR3 runs to 11 residues. The CDR3 DNA reads as TGTGCCAGCGGCTGGCAGGTCCAACTGTTTTTT. It is translated as CASGWQVQLFF.

This chain connects TRBV20-1 to TRBJ1-1; tentative D call: TRBD1 (5 bases). This CDR3 spans 13 amino acids. Trimming took 3 bases from V and 0 from J, leaving 8 bases between them. Germline values: CDR1 DFQATT, CDR2 SNEGSKA (reference sequence). In DNA, the CDR3 is TGCAGTGCTAGTTTCAGGGTGAACACTGAAGCTTTCTTT. It encodes CSASFRVNTEAFF.

This clone came up a few times. The chain is built from TRBV5-6 and TRBJ2-6, with D possibly TRBD1 on 6 matching bases. The CDR3 consists of 15 residues. The germline V gene has CDR1 SGHDT and CDR2 YYEEEE. V was pared by 4 bases and J by 4 bases, with 12 bases between. The chain's CDR3 is CASSETGYGANVLTF. CDR3 DNA: TGTGCCAGCAGCGAAACAGGGTACGGGGCCAACGTCCTGACTTTC.